What follows describes a single T cell receptor beta chain. The data were taken from a study of blood T cell repertoires in COVID-19. Measured with immunoSEQ multiplex PCR; TCRdb has only the in-frame clones, and not every one. The table records 98,000 or so clones, over 80% of them present only once. The source of this sequence is an older woman with acute or convalescent COVID-19. The specimen was peripheral blood.

As DNA, the CDR3 is TGTGCCAGCAGTCAAGTCCCGGGACAGGGCCCCCAGCATTTT. Its protein product is CASSQVPGQGPQHF. The genes are TRBV2 and TRBJ1-5, with 9 nucleotides matching TRBD1. With 5 bases clipped from V and 10 bases from J, the junction kept 9 bases outside the gene matches. Germline V gene lookup returns CDR1 SNHLY and CDR2 FYNNEI. The CDR3 covers 14 residues.